The present entry profiles one TCR beta chain with its context. The data derive from a study of T cells after yellow fever vaccination. TCRdb reprocessed the 5' RACE reads with MiXCR, giving one entry per CDR3 protein. The sample has about 430,000 distinct CDR3 sequences, around a sixth seen once. The source material was PBMCs, sampled before the yellow fever booster vaccination. The clonotype originates from a man aged 18 to 35 who received the YFV17D yellow fever vaccine.

CDR3 coding DNA: TGTGCCAGCAGTAAACTAGCGGGGGGACACAATGAGCAGTTCTTC. Its translation is CASSKLAGGHNEQFF. The chain has TRBV6-6 and TRBJ2-1; 12 nucleotides align to TRBD2. CDR1 is MNHNY, CDR2 SVGAGI, per germline (reference sequence). The V and J ends lost 5 bases and 5 bases, in that order; junction bases with no gene match: 4. The CDR3 loop spans 15 amino acids.